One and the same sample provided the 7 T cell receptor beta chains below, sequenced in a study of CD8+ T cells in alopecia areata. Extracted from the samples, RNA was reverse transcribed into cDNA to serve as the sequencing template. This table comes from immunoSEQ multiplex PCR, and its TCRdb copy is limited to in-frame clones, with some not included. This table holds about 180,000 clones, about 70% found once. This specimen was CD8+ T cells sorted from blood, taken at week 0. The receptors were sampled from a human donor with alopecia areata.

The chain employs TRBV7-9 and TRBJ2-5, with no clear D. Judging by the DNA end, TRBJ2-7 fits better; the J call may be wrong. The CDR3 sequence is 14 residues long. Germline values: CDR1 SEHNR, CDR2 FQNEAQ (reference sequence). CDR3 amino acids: CASSLVARPYEQYF. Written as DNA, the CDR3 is TGTGCCAGCAGCTTAGTGGCCAGGCCCTACGAGCAGTACTTC.

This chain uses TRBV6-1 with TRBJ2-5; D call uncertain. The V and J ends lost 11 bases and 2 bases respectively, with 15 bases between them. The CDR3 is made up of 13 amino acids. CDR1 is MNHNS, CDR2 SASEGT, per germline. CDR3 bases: TGTGCCGGACGAAGGACCAGACAAGAGACCCAGTACTTC. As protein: CAGRRTRQETQYF.

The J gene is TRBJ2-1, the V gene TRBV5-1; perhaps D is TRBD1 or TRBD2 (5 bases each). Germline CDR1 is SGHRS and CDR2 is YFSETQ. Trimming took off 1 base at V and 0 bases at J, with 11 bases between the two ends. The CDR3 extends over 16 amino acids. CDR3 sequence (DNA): TGCGCCAGCAGCTTGTGGGGACCTAGCTCCTACAATGAGCAGTTCTTC. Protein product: CASSLWGPSSYNEQFF.

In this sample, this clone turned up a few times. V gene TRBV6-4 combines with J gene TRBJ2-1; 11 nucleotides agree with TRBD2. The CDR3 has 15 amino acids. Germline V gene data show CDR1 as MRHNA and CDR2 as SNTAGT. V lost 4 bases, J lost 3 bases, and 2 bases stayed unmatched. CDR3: CASSGTSGGYNEQFF. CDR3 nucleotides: TGTGCCAGCAGTGGTACTAGCGGGGGCTACAATGAGCAGTTCTTC.

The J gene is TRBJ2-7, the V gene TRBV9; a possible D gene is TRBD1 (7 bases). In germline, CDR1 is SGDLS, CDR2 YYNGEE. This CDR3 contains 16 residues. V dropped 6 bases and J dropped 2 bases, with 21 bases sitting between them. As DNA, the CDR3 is TGTGCCAGCACCCCAGATGGCGGGGACAGCACCTACGAGCAGTACTTC. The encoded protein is CASTPDGGDSTYEQYF.

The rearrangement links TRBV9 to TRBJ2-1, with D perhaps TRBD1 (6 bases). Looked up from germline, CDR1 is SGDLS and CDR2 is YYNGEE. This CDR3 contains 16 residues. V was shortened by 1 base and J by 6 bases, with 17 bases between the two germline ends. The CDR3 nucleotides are TGTGCCAGCAGCGTATCTGGGGGCGCAGCCGGCAATGAGCAGTTCTTC. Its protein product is CASSVSGGAAGNEQFF. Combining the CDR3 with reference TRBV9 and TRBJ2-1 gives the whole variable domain DSGVTQTPKHLITATGQRVTLRCSPRSGDLSVYWYQQSLDQGLQFLIQYYNGEERAKGNILERFSAQQFPDLHSELNLSSLELGDSALYFCASSVSGGAAGNEQFFGPGTRLTVL.

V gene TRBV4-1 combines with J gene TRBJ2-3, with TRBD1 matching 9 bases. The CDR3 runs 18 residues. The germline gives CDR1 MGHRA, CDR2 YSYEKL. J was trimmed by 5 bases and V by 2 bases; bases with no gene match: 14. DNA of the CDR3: TGCGCCAGCAGCCAAACCTTACAGGGGGCGGTGGCGGGAGATACGCAGTATTTT. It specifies CASSQTLQGAVAGDTQYF.